The 24 T cell receptor beta chains reported below all come from one sample, sequenced in a study of blood T cell repertoires in COVID-19. Using immunoSEQ multiplex PCR, the repertoire was profiled, and TCRdb retains in-frame clones only, with some absent. The data hold more than 95,000 clones, with about 86% observed a single time. The specimen was peripheral blood. The receptors shown here come from a man aged 70-80 years who had recovered from COVID-19.

This clone was detected a few times. The V gene is TRBV2, the J gene TRBJ2-7, with a weak D call TRBD2 (5 bases). This CDR3 contains 13 residues. V shed 5 bases and J shed 3 bases, with 11 bases lying between them. From germline, CDR1 is SNHLY and CDR2 FYNNEI. CDR3 region: CASSSDSVYEQYF. CDR3 bases: TGTGCCAGCAGTTCGGACTCCGTCTACGAGCAGTACTTC.

This clone occurred once. This chain links TRBV9 with TRBJ1-3, with a weak D call TRBD1 (5 bases). The CDR3 covers 16 residues. Between the trimmed V and J ends, which lost 3 bases and 0 bases, there was a span of 13 bases. CDR1 SGDLS and CDR2 YYNGEE come from the germline V gene. DNA for the CDR3: TGTGCCAGCAGCGCGACGAGCAGGGTCTCTGGAAACACCATATATTTT. Its protein product is CASSATSRVSGNTIYF.

This clone came up a few times. The chain links TRBV5-1 to TRBJ2-7, with TRBD1 matching 7 bases. CDR3 length: 15 residues. Trimming removed 4 bases from V and 0 bases from J; junction bases left unmatched: 7. Germline CDR1 is SGHRS and CDR2 is YFSETQ. CDR3 in amino acids: CASSRPGQTSYEQYF. The CDR3 bases are TGCGCCAGCAGCCGTCCGGGACAGACCTCCTACGAGCAGTACTTC.

The chain joins TRBV7-8 to TRBJ2-7; D possibly corresponds to TRBD2 (5 bases). This CDR3 is built from 15 residues. V was clipped by 3 bases and J by 0 bases, with 12 bases between them. The germline CDR1 and CDR2 sequences are SGHVS and FQNEAQ. The CDR3 sequence: CASSFFVGGSYEQYF. The CDR3 DNA follows: TGTGCCAGCAGCTTTTTTGTAGGAGGCTCCTACGAGCAGTACTTC.

The V call is TRBV7-9, the J call TRBJ1-2; D might be TRBD1 (6 bases). This CDR3 has 14 amino acids. Germline assignment: CDR1 SEHNR and CDR2 FQNEAQ (reference sequence). V shed 1 base and J shed 8 bases, with 14 bases lying between them. The CDR3 DNA is TGTGCCAGCAGCTTAGATCGGGGGGCGCGAGGCTACACCTTC. Protein: CASSLDRGARGYTF.

The chain couples TRBV5-1 to TRBJ2-3; 8 bases are a match to TRBD2. The V and J ends lost 6 bases and 4 bases, in that order; junction bases with no gene match: 4. The germline V gene has CDR1 SGHRS and CDR2 YFSETQ. This CDR3 is built from 13 residues. The CDR3 protein is CASTSTSADTQYF. In DNA, the CDR3 is TGCGCCAGCACCTCGACTAGCGCAGATACGCAGTATTTT.

The J gene is TRBJ2-2, the V gene TRBV29-1; the match to TRBD1 covers 10 bases. V dropped 5 bases and J dropped 4; count of bases not matched to a gene: 1. Germline CDR1 reads SQVTM; CDR2 reads ANQGSEA. This CDR3 is built from 13 residues. The CDR3 DNA is TGCAGCGTTTGGACAGGGGGCACCGGGGAGCTGTTTTTT. Its protein product is CSVWTGGTGELFF.

The chain recombines TRBV20-1 with TRBJ2-5; the D is unclear. In germline, CDR1 is DFQATT, CDR2 SNEGSKA (reference sequence). V lost 3 bases and J lost 0, with 11 bases in between. The CDR3 contains 14 residues. The CDR3 DNA reads as TGCAGTGCTAGTCCCCCCAGGTACCAAGAGACCCAGTACTTC. It codes for CSASPPRYQETQYF.

The rearrangement links TRBV3-1 (or the pseudogene TRBV3-2) to TRBJ1-5; no firm D call. Germline lookup yields CDR1 LGHDT and CDR2 YNNKEL (reference sequence). Trimming removed 0 bases from V and 7 bases from J, with 7 bases in between. This CDR3 has 13 residues. In DNA, the CDR3 is TGTGCCAGCAGCCAAGATCCAGGACAGCCCCAGCATTTT. Encoded protein: CASSQDPGQPQHF.

This chain connects TRBV2 to TRBJ1-2; 9 nucleotides match TRBD1. Germline values: CDR1 SNHLY, CDR2 FYNNEI. The V segment lost 6 bases and the J segment 8 bases; nucleotides outside the gene matches: 10. The CDR3 contains 14 residues. The CDR3 coding sequence is TGTGCCAGCAGGGTACAACAGGGGGCGCGAGGCTACACCTTC. This sequence encodes CASRVQQGARGYTF.

The genes are TRBV7-2 and TRBJ1-2; 9 bases match TRBD1. CDR1 and CDR2 from the germline V gene are SGHTA and FQGNSA. After removal of 5 bases from V and 4 bases from J, the junction contained 8 bases not matched to a gene. This CDR3 spans 15 amino acids. As DNA, the CDR3 is TGTGCCAGCAGCCCACAGGGGGCAGCGGTCTATGGCTACACCTTC. Translated: CASSPQGAAVYGYTF.

This sequence joins TRBV5-1 and TRBJ2-5; a possible D gene is TRBD2 (5 bases). V lost 0 bases to trimming and J lost 5 bases, with 14 bases between them. The CDR3 sequence is 15 residues long. CDR1 is SGHRS and CDR2 is YFSETQ in the germline V gene. The DNA of the CDR3 is TGCGCCAGCAGCTTGGCCCGGGGTTCCGGGGAGACCCAGTACTTC. It translates to CASSLARGSGETQYF.

Comment on this clone: Other DNA sequences within the sample encode an identical CDR3. The genes are TRBV9 and TRBJ1-5, with D hard to call. The length of the CDR3 is 13 residues. V was pared by 1 base and J by 6 bases, with 8 bases between. Germline CDR1 and CDR2: SGDLS and YYNGEE. CDR3 sequence: CASSVSPGQPQHF. The CDR3 coding sequence is TGTGCCAGCAGCGTATCCCCCGGTCAGCCCCAGCATTTT.

This sequence joins TRBV12-3 or TRBV12-4 and TRBJ1-1; D unresolved. There are 11 residues in the CDR3. Trimming removed 3 bases at V and 7 bases at J, with 6 bases between. CDR3 coding DNA: TGTGCCAGCAGTTTGAGGAGTGAAGCTTTCTTT. Protein product: CASSLRSEAFF.

The chain combines TRBV29-1 with TRBJ1-1; TRBD1 is a possible D gene (5 bases). CDR3 size: 17 residues. CDR1 is SQVTM, CDR2 ANQGSEA, per germline. The germline V and J ends were trimmed by 7 bases and 4 bases, with 28 bases remaining between them. This CDR3 reads CSGAGGWGMGRGTEAFF. As DNA, the CDR3 is TGCAGCGGAGCGGGAGGCTGGGGGATGGGGAGGGGCACTGAAGCTTTCTTT. Full variable domain (rest looked up from reference TRBV29-1 and TRBJ1-1): SAVISQKPSRDICQRGTSLTIQCQVDSQVTMMFWYRQQPGQSLTLIATANQGSEATYESGFVIDKFPISRPNLTFSTLTVSNMSPEDSSIYLCSGAGGWGMGRGTEAFFGQGTRLTVV.

The chain uses TRBV4-3 and TRBJ2-3; possibly TRBD2 for D (5 bases). Trimming took 0 bases from V and 4 from J, leaving 11 bases between them. The CDR3 covers 15 residues. CDR1 is LGHNA, CDR2 YSLEER, per germline. The CDR3 nucleotides are TGCGCCAGCAGCCAAGAAGAAGCGGAATCAGATACGCAGTATTTT. Translating gives CASSQEEAESDTQYF.

The chain is built from TRBV2 and TRBJ1-6; 7 positions agree with TRBD1. V dropped 2 bases and J dropped 8; count of bases not matched to a gene: 6. This CDR3 spans 15 amino acids. Germline values: CDR1 SNHLY, CDR2 FYNNEI. The CDR3, as DNA: TGTGCCAGCAGTGAAACGGGACAGAGTTATTCACCCCTCCACTTT. As protein: CASSETGQSYSPLHF. The full variable domain, its missing parts supplied by reference TRBV2 and TRBJ1-6, is EPEVTQTPSHQVTQMGQEVILRCVPISNHLYFYWYRQILGQKVEFLVSFYNNEISEKSEIFDDQFSVERPDGSNFTLKIRSTKLEDSAMYFCASSETGQSYSPLHFGNGTRLTVT.

This clone was picked up a small number of times. V usage is TRBV27 and J usage is TRBJ1-2, with TRBD1 as a possible D gene (6 bases). The CDR3 totals 13 residues. Trimming removed 4 bases at V and 8 bases at J, with 14 bases between. Per the germline V gene, CDR1 is MNHEY and CDR2 is SMNVEV (reference sequence). This CDR3 reads CASSSGARGGYTF. The CDR3 region has the DNA TGTGCCAGCAGTTCAGGGGCCCGGGGCGGCTACACCTTC.

V usage is TRBV9 and J usage is TRBJ2-1, with a tentative D call TRBD2 (5 bases). V was trimmed by 3 bases and J by 8 bases, leaving 15 bases between them. Germline CDR1 SGDLS, CDR2 YYNGEE. The CDR3 covers 14 residues. In DNA, the CDR3 is TGTGCCAGCAGCGCCGGGGTGGTGTGGGATGAGCAGTTCTTC. Protein sequence: CASSAGVVWDEQFF.

This clone has only a few counts. The V gene is TRBV5-4, the J gene TRBJ1-2, with 7 bases fitting TRBD1. This CDR3 is built from 13 residues. Per germline, CDR1 SGHNT and CDR2 YYREEE (reference sequence). V lost 4 bases, J lost 8 bases, and 8 bases stayed unmatched. The CDR3 region is CASSHGDREGYTF. In DNA form, the CDR3 reads TGTGCCAGCAGCCACGGTGACAGGGAGGGCTACACCTTC.

This sequence joins TRBV9 and TRBJ2-7, with 10 positions matching TRBD1. Trimming at V came to 0 bases and at J to 4 bases, leaving 7 bases not matched to a gene. Germline V gives CDR1 SGDLS, CDR2 YYNGEE. This CDR3 contains 16 residues. CDR3 coding DNA: TGTGCCAGCAGCGTAGGAGTGACAGGGGGCATGTACGAGCAGTACTTC. Protein product: CASSVGVTGGMYEQYF.

Details on this clone: In the same sample, other DNA sequences code for this CDR3. The chain employs TRBV7-9 and TRBJ1-6; the D gene is possibly TRBD1 (6 bases). Trimming shortened V by 6 bases and J by 7 bases, and 10 bases separated the two germline ends. The CDR3 covers 13 residues. CDR1 and CDR2 from the germline V gene are SEHNR and FQNEAQ (reference sequence). CDR3 region: CASSSTGNSPLHF. CDR3 nucleotides: TGTGCCAGCAGTAGTACAGGGAATTCACCCCTCCACTTT. Combining the CDR3 with reference TRBV7-9 and TRBJ1-6 gives the whole variable domain DTGVSQNPRHKITKRGQNVTFRCDPISEHNRLYWYRQTLGQGPEFLTYFQNEAQLEKSRLLSDRFSAERPKGSFSTLEIQRTEQGDSAMYLCASSSTGNSPLHFGNGTRLTVT.

This clone has a single count. V usage is TRBV7-9 and J usage is TRBJ1-2; D is perhaps TRBD1 (6 bases). The CDR3 has 16 residues. Trimming shortened V by 5 bases and J by 6 bases, and 22 bases separated the two germline ends. The V gene's germline CDR1 is SEHNR and CDR2 FQNEAQ (reference sequence). This CDR3 reads CASSPLAGAGIDGYTF. CDR3 nucleotides: TGTGCCAGCAGCCCTCTGGCGGGGGCGGGAATAGATGGCTACACCTTC.

The chain is built from TRBV7-3 and TRBJ2-7; D unclear. The CDR3 covers 13 residues. Germline V lookup: CDR1 SGHTA, CDR2 FQGTGA. V was shortened by 4 bases and J by 7 bases, with 14 bases between the two germline ends. Here the CDR3 reads CASSSNPYGEQYF. The CDR3 nucleotides are TGTGCCAGCAGCTCCAACCCTTACGGGGAGCAGTACTTC.